The rows below give T cell receptor beta chains drawn from one sample of a study of T cells in Graves' hyperthyroidism and ophthalmopathy. TCRdb analysed the multiplex PCR reads with MiXCR anew, one entry per CDR3 protein. The sample holds fewer than 500,000 distinct CDR3 sequences, roughly 15% seen once. Sequencing used blood. These receptor sequences come from a woman aged 25 to 39 with Graves' ophthalmopathy. CDR3s include the opening cysteine and the closing phenylalanine or tryptophan. A D gene is named only where the DNA matches it firmly. Some rows have no size entry. The others give once, few or many, or a class for an expanded clone.

CDR3nt: TGTGCCAGCGGAACGTCGGGGAGGGATACGCAGTATTTT
CDR3aa: CASGTSGRDTQYF
abundance: many
v_gene: TRBV7-2
j_gene: TRBJ2-3
d_gene: .

CDR3nt: TGTGCCAGCAGTGAAGCTCCCGCTATGGGGGGCGATGGCTACACCTTC
CDR3aa: CASSEAPAMGGDGYTF
abundance: many
v_gene: TRBV2
j_gene: TRBJ1-2
d_gene: .

CDR3nt: TGTGCCAGCAGCCAAGCCACATCCGGAAACACCATATATTTT
CDR3aa: CASSQATSGNTIYF
abundance: many
v_gene: TRBV3-1
j_gene: TRBJ1-3
d_gene: .

CDR3nt: TGTGCCAGCTCACCGACTCCCACCGGGGAGCTGTTTTTT
CDR3aa: CASSPTPTGELFF
abundance: .
v_gene: TRBV18
j_gene: TRBJ2-2
d_gene: .

CDR3nt: TGTGCCAGCAGGACAGGACAGGGGACCTCCTACGAGCAGTACTTC
CDR3aa: CASRTGQGTSYEQYF
abundance: many
v_gene: TRBV11-2
j_gene: TRBJ2-7
d_gene: TRBD1

CDR3nt: TGTGCCAGCAGCAAACATCTAATCGACAGGGACTATGGCTACACCTTC
CDR3aa: CASSKHLIDRDYGYTF
abundance: few
v_gene: TRBV7-2
j_gene: TRBJ1-2
d_gene: TRBD1

CDR3nt: TGTGCCAGCTCTAACCGGGACTTCGACACCGGGGAGCTGTTTTTT
CDR3aa: CASSNRDFDTGELFF
abundance: many
v_gene: TRBV18
j_gene: TRBJ2-2
d_gene: .

CDR3nt: TGTGCCAGCAGTATACCGGGGGGGCGAAACTATGGCTACACCTTC
CDR3aa: CASSIPGGRNYGYTF
abundance: many
v_gene: TRBV28
j_gene: TRBJ1-2
d_gene: .

CDR3nt: TGTGCCAGCAGCTGGGGTATCCTCTACAATGAGCAGTTCTTC
CDR3aa: CASSWGILYNEQFF
abundance: many
v_gene: TRBV7-9
j_gene: TRBJ2-1
d_gene: .

CDR3nt: TGCGCCAGCAGTGACAGGGACGTCTACAATGAGCAGTTCTTC
CDR3aa: CASSDRDVYNEQFF
abundance: .
v_gene: TRBV10-1
j_gene: TRBJ2-1
d_gene: .

CDR3nt: TGTGCCAGCAGCCAAGGGGACAGGGGCTACGAGCAGTACTTC
CDR3aa: CASSQGDRGYEQYF
abundance: .
v_gene: TRBV3-1
j_gene: TRBJ2-7
d_gene: TRBD1

CDR3nt: TGCGCCAGCAGCCCCGGACCGTTCCAAGAGACCCAGTACTTC
CDR3aa: CASSPGPFQETQYF
abundance: few
v_gene: TRBV4-1
j_gene: TRBJ2-5
d_gene: .

CDR3nt: TGTGCCAGCAGATCCTCCCTCTCCAAGAACACCGGGGAGCTGTTTTTT
CDR3aa: CASRSSLSKNTGELFF
abundance: many
v_gene: TRBV12-3/TRBV12-4
j_gene: TRBJ2-2
d_gene: .

CDR3nt: TGTGCCTGGAGTTCCGGGGGGAACACTGAAGCTTTCTTT
CDR3aa: CAWSSGGNTEAFF
abundance: many
v_gene: TRBV30
j_gene: TRBJ1-1
d_gene: .

CDR3nt: TGTGCCAGCAGCCCCTTGGTGACGAGGACCAATTCACCCCTCCACTTT
CDR3aa: CASSPLVTRTNSPLHF
abundance: many
v_gene: TRBV3-1
j_gene: TRBJ1-6
d_gene: .

CDR3nt: TGTGCCAGCAGTGAAGCGGCAGGGTCTAGAATAGGACCAATGAACACTGAAGCTTTCTTT
CDR3aa: CASSEAAGSRIGPMNTEAFF
abundance: many
v_gene: TRBV6-1
j_gene: TRBJ1-1
d_gene: .

CDR3nt: TGCGCCAGCAGCCCGACTAGTGTTGGAGAGACCCAGTACTTC
CDR3aa: CASSPTSVGETQYF
abundance: many
v_gene: TRBV5-1
j_gene: TRBJ2-5
d_gene: .

CDR3nt: TGTGCCACCAGCAGAGATCTCGCTTCTAGCGCGGAGACCCAGTACTTC
CDR3aa: CATSRDLASSAETQYF
abundance: many
v_gene: TRBV15
j_gene: TRBJ2-5
d_gene: .

CDR3nt: TGTGCCAGCAGTTTATTCGCGGGGGGCAAGGCAGATACGCAGTATTTT
CDR3aa: CASSLFAGGKADTQYF
abundance: many
v_gene: TRBV28
j_gene: TRBJ2-3
d_gene: TRBD2

CDR3nt: TGTGCCAGCAGTTTAAGACAGCCTGCGGGGGGAAAACTGTTTTTT
CDR3aa: CASSLRQPAGGKLFF
abundance: many
v_gene: TRBV12-3/TRBV12-4
j_gene: TRBJ1-4
d_gene: .

CDR3nt: TGTGCCAGCTCACCAGTCGGCGGGGAGACCCAGTACTTC
CDR3aa: CASSPVGGETQYF
abundance: many
v_gene: TRBV18
j_gene: TRBJ2-5
d_gene: .

CDR3nt: TGTGCCAGCAGTTTGTACACCAGGGACACCATATATTTT
CDR3aa: CASSLYTRDTIYF
abundance: .
v_gene: TRBV12-3/TRBV12-4
j_gene: TRBJ1-3
d_gene: .

CDR3nt: TGCAGTGCTAGTAAGGCGGGGAGTCACCGGGGAGCTGTTTTT
CDR3aa: CSASKAGSHRGAVF
abundance: .
v_gene: TRBV20-1
j_gene: TRBJ2-2
d_gene: .

CDR3nt: TGCAGTGCTAGGGTAGCGGGGTACACAGATACGCAGTATTTT
CDR3aa: CSARVAGYTDTQYF
abundance: many
v_gene: TRBV20-1
j_gene: TRBJ2-3
d_gene: TRBD2

CDR3nt: TGTGCCAGCAGCCGTGACAGTAAGACCCAGTACTTC
CDR3aa: CASSRDSKTQYF
abundance: few
v_gene: TRBV4-2
j_gene: TRBJ2-5
d_gene: .

CDR3nt: TGTGCCAGCAGCCCCGGCCCCGTAGGAGGTGACGAGCAGTACTTC
CDR3aa: CASSPGPVGGDEQYF
abundance: once
v_gene: TRBV9
j_gene: TRBJ2-7
d_gene: .

CDR3nt: TGTGCCATCAGGGGACAGAAGGAGCAGTACTTC
CDR3aa: CAIRGQKEQYF
abundance: .
v_gene: TRBV10-3
j_gene: TRBJ2-7
d_gene: TRBD1

CDR3nt: TGTGCCAGCAGAACCGTCCGGGACAAAATCAATCAGCCCCAGCATTTT
CDR3aa: CASRTVRDKINQPQHF
abundance: many
v_gene: TRBV28
j_gene: TRBJ1-5
d_gene: .

CDR3nt: TGTGCCAGCAGTGTCCCGCAGTCCTACGAGCAGTACTTC
CDR3aa: CASSVPQSYEQYF
abundance: many
v_gene: TRBV6-1
j_gene: TRBJ2-7
d_gene: .

CDR3nt: TGTGCCAGCAGCTTTGCCGGGACAGGGATTAATGAAAAACTGTTTTTT
CDR3aa: CASSFAGTGINEKLFF
abundance: few
v_gene: TRBV5-4
j_gene: TRBJ1-4
d_gene: TRBD1

CDR3nt: TGTGCCAGCAGCTTAGAGGGGGGGACTAGCGGCTACAATGAGCAGTTCTTC
CDR3aa: CASSLEGGTSGYNEQFF
abundance: few
v_gene: TRBV7-6
j_gene: TRBJ2-1
d_gene: TRBD2

CDR3nt: TGTGCCAGCAGCGATAGCGGGGGGACAGATACGCAGTATTTT
CDR3aa: CASSDSGGTDTQYF
abundance: many
v_gene: TRBV7-2
j_gene: TRBJ2-3
d_gene: TRBD2

CDR3nt: TGTGCCACCAGTGATCCACAGGGGACAGATACGCAGTATTTT
CDR3aa: CATSDPQGTDTQYF
abundance: many
v_gene: TRBV24-1
j_gene: TRBJ2-3
d_gene: TRBD1

CDR3nt: TGTGCCAGTAGCGAGAATGGCCAGAACACTGAAGCTTTCTTT
CDR3aa: CASSENGQNTEAFF
abundance: many
v_gene: TRBV19
j_gene: TRBJ1-1
d_gene: .

CDR3nt: TGTGCCAGCAGTCACGGACACTACGAGCAGTACTTC
CDR3aa: CASSHGHYEQYF
abundance: many
v_gene: TRBV12-3/TRBV12-4
j_gene: TRBJ2-7
d_gene: .